This T cell receptor beta chain was captured in a study of blood T cells in healthy people across ages. This CDR3 contains 14 residues. From germline, CDR1 is MDHEN and CDR2 SYDVKM. V gave up 4 bases and J gave up 2 bases, with 9 bases separating them. Primers used in a second PCR of roughly 7 to 12 cycles were a sample-barcoded 5' primer and a J-beta primer mix. TCRdb used MiXCR to reprocess the 5' RACE reads, holding one entry per CDR3 protein. The data show about 1 million distinct CDR3 sequences, more than 40% seen once. At least ten counts were recorded for this clonotype. Each sample provided at least 5 micrograms of extracted total RNA.

The receptor was derived from a woman aged 60-75 years in good health. The sequenced sample was blood. The J gene is TRBJ1-5, the V gene TRBV28; D call uncertain. The CDR3 DNA follows: TGTGCCAGCAGTTCCCCGGGAGGCAATCAGCCCCAGCATTTT. The encoded protein is CASSSPGGNQPQHF.